This T cell receptor (beta chain) was retrieved from a study of regulatory T cells in long-lasting Graves disease. Study-level points and caveats: Having few samples may have compromised the accuracy.

Specified time point: newly diagnosed GD, antithyroid drugs for less than 3 months. The TCR library was made from RNA that had been extracted from PBMCs in TRIzol. The length of the CDR3 is 13 residues. Germline V CDR1 and CDR2: SQVTM, ANQGSEA. With 1 base removed from V and 1 base from J, the gap between germline ends came to 7 bases. Construction of TCR beta libraries relied on iRepertoire HTBI primers and on Arm-PCR targeting CDR3 regions. One entry per CDR3 protein, called by TCRdb with MiXCR from the multiplex PCR reads. The sample has more than 350,000 distinct CDR3 sequences, 15% seen once; the top ten hold 16%. This clonotype showed up many times. The antigen is not known. This sample also appeared in a second study, on T cells in Graves' hyperthyroidism and ophthalmopathy. That investigation notes: Patients with ophthalmopathy were separated from those with stable hyperthyroidism by a 13 V-J model.

This chain uses TRBV29-1 with TRBJ1-1; unclear D gene. This TCR was sampled from a woman aged 25 to 39 with Graves disease. Specimen: peripheral blood mononuclear cells (PBMCs), collected at new diagnosis, from a patient treated with antithyroid drugs. This chain's CDR3 is CSVEVGGNTEAFF. The CDR3 DNA reads as TGCAGCGTTGAAGTCGGCGGGAACACTGAAGCTTTCTTT. The full variable domain, rest sourced from reference TRBV29-1 and TRBJ1-1, is SAVISQKPSRDICQRGTSLTIQCQVDSQVTMMFWYRQQPGQSLTLIATANQGSEATYESGFVIDKFPISRPNLTFSTLTVSNMSPEDSSIYLCSVEVGGNTEAFFGQGTRLTVV.